This TCR beta chain was profiled in a study of shared clonotypes between healthy human individuals. In this sample, this clone turned up once. Other nucleotide sequences from this sample produce the same CDR3. In germline, CDR1 is SGHDT, CDR2 YYEEEE. CDR3 size: 13 residues. J was trimmed by 2 bases and V by 3 bases; bases with no gene match: 2. Using immunoSEQ multiplex PCR, the repertoire was profiled, and TCRdb retains in-frame clones only, with some absent. Of roughly 700,000 clones listed, 90% are singletons. The chain joins TRBV5-6 to TRBJ2-7; 7 bases align to TRBD1. This receptor was taken from a man aged 18-30 years in good health. Some clones in this sample may be carry-over from other donors' samples. Specimen: memory CD8+ T cells from PBMCs. The sample's subset: CD45RO+ cells pooled with CCR7-negative TemRA cells. The CDR3 reads CASSSGTAYEQYF. For the CDR3, the DNA is TGTGCCAGCAGCTCAGGGACAGCCTACGAGCAGTACTTC.